The next 10 T cell receptor beta chains were all read from a single sample in a study of T cell clonality in common variable immunodeficiency. Profiling relied on immunoSEQ multiplex PCR, and the TCRdb table lists in-frame clones only, not all of them. The sample has approximately 81,000 clones, none seen only once; the top ten hold around 0.87%. The sequencing input was peripheral blood mononuclear cells. These receptors were obtained from a person between 18 and 70 years old in good health.

Ten or more counts support this clone. The read comes to an end 3 residues before the CDR3 does, leaving the germline J gene to fill in the end. The genes are TRBV7-6 and TRBJ2-1; the D call may be TRBD1 or TRBD2 (7 bases each). Germline loops: CDR1 SGHVS, CDR2 FNYEAQ. V was cut by 0 bases and J by 4 bases, with 13 bases left in between. The CDR3 extends over 16 amino acids. CDR3 region: CASSLAGGGGYNEQFF. The DNA read from the CDR3 is TGTGCCAGCAGCTTAGCGGGAGGGGGCGGGTACAATGAG.

This clone was counted many times. The read is 3 residues too short to cover the CDR3 end, so that end is filled in from the germline J gene. The chain combines TRBV20-1 with TRBJ2-3; possibly TRBD1 for D (6 bases). V gave up 6 bases and J gave up 6 bases, with 16 bases separating them. This CDR3 contains 13 residues. The V gene's germline CDR1 is DFQATT and CDR2 SNEGSKA (reference sequence). The CDR3 loop reads CSASGPQGDTQYF. The DNA read from the CDR3 is TGCAGTGCCTCCGGGCCTCAGGGGGATACG.

This clone was seen repeatedly, ten times or more. The CDR3 extends 3 residues past the end of the read, so its final part is completed from the germline J gene. V gene TRBV5-1 combines with J gene TRBJ2-5, with D tentatively TRBD2 (5 bases). Germline-derived CDR1 and CDR2 are SGHRS and YFSETQ. The CDR3 sequence is 13 residues long. Between the trimmed V and J ends, which lost 0 bases and 2 bases, there was a span of 5 bases. Partial CDR3 DNA: TGCGCCAGCAGCTTGGGAGGGCAAGAGACC. Its translation is CASSLGGQET. The CDR3 reads in full as CASSLGGQETQYF.

This clone was seen many times. The read falls 3 residues short of the CDR3 end, and the missing part is taken from the germline J gene. The chain has TRBV7-3 and TRBJ2-1; D gene unclear. Germline CDR1 SGHTA, CDR2 FQGTGA. Trimming left V 5 bases short and J 1 base short, with 12 bases between. The CDR3 length is 15 residues. This CDR3 is CASSPISASYNEQFF. CDR3 DNA (partial): TGTGCCAGCAGCCCCATATCAGCGTCCTACAATGAG.

This clone showed up many times. Read coverage stops 3 residues before the CDR3 terminus; the germline J gene supplies the remainder. The rearrangement uses TRBV6-2 or TRBV6-3 and TRBJ1-5, with TRBD1 identical over 9 bases. This CDR3 is 13 amino acids long. Unmatched junction bases numbered 4, after V lost 6 bases and J lost 7 bases. Looked up from germline, CDR1 is MNHEY and CDR2 is SVGEGT. The part of the CDR3 DNA that was read is TGTGCCAGCAGGGGACAGGGAAACCAGCCC. This encodes CASRGQGNQP. The complete CDR3 protein is CASRGQGNQPQHF.

The sample holds many counts of this clone. The sequenced fragment ends 3 residues before the CDR3 boundary, so the rest is inferred from the germline J gene. The chain links TRBV3-1 (or the pseudogene TRBV3-2) to TRBJ2-5; TRBD1 matches at 8 bases. The V segment lost 0 bases and the J segment 5 bases; nucleotides outside the gene matches: 20. Per germline, CDR1 LGHDT and CDR2 YNNKEL (reference sequence). The CDR3 runs 20 residues. The CDR3 is CASSQDRVLFQGARMETQYF. The sequenced CDR3 bases are TGTGCCAGCAGCCAAGATCGGGTTCTCTTTCAGGGGGCAAGGATGGAGACC.

At least ten counts were recorded for this clone. Germline is not matched at one junction end, which may reflect a read error. The sequence runs out 3 residues before the end of the CDR3; the remainder is reconstructed from the germline J gene. The rearrangement links TRBV4-2 to TRBJ1-5, with D tentatively TRBD1 (6 bases). Per the germline V gene, CDR1 is LGHNA and CDR2 is YNFKEQ. The CDR3 is made up of 15 amino acids. CDR3 bases read: TGCGCCAGCAGCCCAGACAGGACTATCTCTCAGCCC. This encodes CASSPDRTISQP. The whole CDR3 is CASSPDRTISQPQHF.

In its sample, this clone was seen many times. With the read ending 3 residues before the CDR3 end, the germline J gene is used to fill in that end. The chain recombines TRBV20-1 with TRBJ2-7; 8 bases map to TRBD2. CDR1 and CDR2 from the germline V gene are DFQATT and SNEGSKA (reference sequence). This CDR3 is built from 14 residues. Trimming cost V 0 bases and J 2 bases; bases outside gene matches: 3. Partial CDR3 DNA: TGCAGTGCTAGAGATAGCGGGAACCCCTACGAG. Translation gives CSARDSGNPYE. The entire CDR3 sequence reads CSARDSGNPYEQYF.

This clone occurred many times. Sequencing ends 3 residues short of the CDR3 end; the germline J gene provides the rest. The chain carries TRBV5-1 and TRBJ1-2, with D possibly being TRBD1 (5 bases). V was pared by 4 bases and J by 3 bases, with 13 bases between. The CDR3 extends over 14 amino acids. Germline CDR1 SGHRS, CDR2 YFSETQ. The DNA read from the CDR3 is TGCGCCAGCAGCAAGCCGGGGGGTGACTATGGC. Translated, it gives CASSKPGGDYG. The entire CDR3 protein reads CASSKPGGDYGYTF.

This clone was counted ten times or more. The read gets to within 3 residues of the CDR3 end, and the germline J gene fills in the rest. This chain uses TRBV7-3 with TRBJ1-2, with D perhaps matching TRBD1 (6 bases). V lost 0 bases, J lost 2 bases, and 10 bases lay in between. The CDR3 runs 15 residues. CDR1 SGHTA and CDR2 FQGTGA come from the germline V gene. The CDR3 spells CASSLTHTGNYGYTF. CDR3 DNA, as far as it was read: TGTGCCAGCAGCTTAACTCACACAGGGAACTATGGC. Drawing the rest from reference TRBV7-3 and TRBJ1-2, the complete variable domain is GAGVSQTPSNKVTEKGKYVELRCDPISGHTALYWYRQSLGQGPEFLIYFQGTGAADDSGLPNDRFFAVRPEGSVSTLKIQRTERGDSAVYLCASSLTHTGNYGYTFGSGTRLTVV.